The rows below give T cell receptor beta chains drawn from one sample of a study of regulatory T cells in long-lasting Graves disease. Via MiXCR, TCRdb re-called the multiplex PCR reads, giving one row per CDR3 protein. This sample has about 470,000 distinct CDR3 sequences, with roughly a fifth found just once. The sequences come from peripheral blood mononuclear cells (PBMCs), collected when the disease was refractory, from a patient treated with antithyroid drugs. These receptors all come from a female donor with Graves disease. CDR3s include the opening cysteine and the closing phenylalanine or tryptophan. A D gene is named only where the DNA matches it firmly. Only some rows state a clone size, as once, few, many or a class for expanded clones.

d_call | j_call | clone_size | v_call | cdr3_length | cdr3_nt | cdr3_aa
NA | TRBJ1-1 | many | TRBV25-1 | 13 | TGTGCCAGCAGTATTGGGGGTATCACTGAAGCTTTCTTT | CASSIGGITEAFF
NA | TRBJ1-1 | many | TRBV13 | 15 | TGTGCCAGCAGCGCGGGACTCCCTTCGGACACTGAAGCTTTCTTT | CASSAGLPSDTEAFF
TRBD1 | TRBJ1-1 | few | TRBV7-6 | 14 | TGTGCCAGCAGCTTAGGCAAGGGGGCAGGTGAAGCTTTCTTT | CASSLGKGAGEAFF
TRBD1 | TRBJ1-2 | few | TRBV7-9 | 15 | TGTGCCAGCAGCTTAGAGGGCAGGGGGAGGAATGGCTACACCTTC | CASSLEGRGRNGYTF
NA | TRBJ2-2 | few | TRBV7-3 | 15 | TGTGCCAGCAGCCCCGCGAGGCTGGGGACCGGGGAGCTGTTTTTT | CASSPARLGTGELFF
TRBD2 | TRBJ2-7 | few | TRBV5-8 | 14 | TGTGCCAGCAGTCCGGGCCAGGGAGGGGCCGAGCAGTACTTC | CASSPGQGGAEQYF
TRBD2 | TRBJ2-5 | NA | TRBV13 | 15 | TGTGCCAGCAGCTTACACGGGGAGGGCCACGAGACCCAGTACTTC | CASSLHGEGHETQYF
TRBD2 | TRBJ2-2 | NA | TRBV12-3/TRBV12-4 | 18 | TGTGCCAGCAGTTTTATCGGGGCTAGCGGGGGGTACACCGGGGAGCTGTTTTTT | CASSFIGASGGYTGELFF
TRBD2 | TRBJ2-1 | few | TRBV28 | 13 | TGTGCCAGCAGTTTAGGGCGGGAGAGTGCGCAGTTCTTC | CASSLGRESAQFF
TRBD1 | TRBJ1-2 | NA | TRBV29-1 | 14 | TGCAGCGTTGTTTGGGACAGGAGTACAGGTGGCTACACCTTC | CSVVWDRSTGGYTF
NA | TRBJ1-5 | NA | TRBV19 | 13 | TGTGCCAGTAGTTCCGACAAGAATCAGCCCCAGCATTTT | CASSSDKNQPQHF
NA | TRBJ1-4 | NA | TRBV19 | 14 | TGTGCCAGTACCCCTCGGACCCGTGATGAAAAACTGTTTTTT | CASTPRTRDEKLFF
NA | TRBJ2-2 | NA | TRBV5-4 | 17 | TGTGCCAGCAGCTTTGCCGCTCTCGAGCCCTACCCCGGGGAGCTGTTTTTT | CASSFAALEPYPGELFF
NA | TRBJ1-6 | NA | TRBV7-9 | 15 | TGTGCCAGCAGCCGGATGGACGGGCCGGAATCACCCCTCCACTTT | CASSRMDGPESPLHF
NA | TRBJ1-5 | NA | TRBV30 | 14 | TGTGCCTGGACCCGGACATCTAGCAATCAGCCCCAGCATTTT | CAWTRTSSNQPQHF
TRBD2 | TRBJ2-3 | few | TRBV28 | 15 | TGTGCCAGCAGTTCTAGCGGGGGTGTCACAGATACGCAGTATTTT | CASSSSGGVTDTQYF
TRBD1 | TRBJ1-5 | few | TRBV7-2 | 16 | TGTGCCAGCAGCTCTAGGTGGGGGACAGCCGGCGAGCCCCAGCATTTT | CASSSRWGTAGEPQHF
NA | TRBJ1-1 | NA | TRBV5-1 | 15 | TGCGCCAGCAGCATACCCGGGGGCCCTAGGACTGAAGCTTTCTTT | CASSIPGGPRTEAFF
TRBD2 | TRBJ2-4 | few | TRBV3-1 | 15 | TGTGCCAGCAGCCAAGGCCGGGAGGTCAAAAACATTCAGTACTTC | CASSQGREVKNIQYF
TRBD2 | TRBJ2-7 | many | TRBV28 | 13 | TGTGCCAGCAGCCAGGGACTAGCCTACGAGCAGTACTTC | CASSQGLAYEQYF
NA | TRBJ1-1 | few | TRBV6-1 | 17 | TGTGCCAGCCAGGACAGTCCCGGCCAGTGGGGGAACACTGAAGCTTTCTTT | CASQDSPGQWGNTEAFF
NA | TRBJ2-2 | NA | TRBV3-1 | 13 | TGTGCCAGCAGCTATATCACCGACGGGGAGCTGTTTTTT | CASSYITDGELFF
NA | TRBJ2-7 | many | TRBV11-1 | 14 | TGTGCCAGCAGCTTTGTCGGCAGGGGCTACGAGCAGTACTTC | CASSFVGRGYEQYF
TRBD1 | TRBJ2-7 | NA | TRBV11-2 | 16 | TGTGCCAGCAGCTTTACTCCGGACAGGAGCTCCTACGAGCAGTACTTC | CASSFTPDRSSYEQYF
TRBD1 | TRBJ1-5 | many | TRBV6-1 | 16 | TGTGCCAGCAGTCCCCGAGGACAGGGGGGTCATCAGCCCCAGCATTTT | CASSPRGQGGHQPQHF
TRBD1 | TRBJ2-7 | NA | TRBV30 | 15 | TGTGCCTGGAGCGCGGGGACAGGGGGCAAATACGAGCAGTACTTC | CAWSAGTGGKYEQYF
TRBD2 | TRBJ2-7 | once | TRBV7-8 | 15 | TGTGCCAGCAGCTTAGGAACGGCGGGGGCCTACGAGCAGTACTTC | CASSLGTAGAYEQYF